A single sample gave rise to the 9 T cell receptor beta chains below, sequenced in a study of blood T cell repertoires in COVID-19. Sequencing was performed with immunoSEQ multiplex PCR; in TCRdb, only in-frame clones are kept and a portion is missing. The table has fewer than 300,000 clones, roughly 85% seen once. Sequencing was carried out using PBMCs or T cells enriched from blood (not recorded which). These receptors all stem from a man aged 40-50 years who had been exposed to COVID-19.

This chain connects TRBV19 to TRBJ2-5; the D is unclear. Trimming pared 3 bases from V and 5 bases from J, leaving 19 bases between. In germline, CDR1 is LNHDA, CDR2 SQIVND (reference sequence). The length of the CDR3 is 16 residues. The CDR3: CASSMGVRRLEETQYF. The CDR3 DNA follows: TGTGCCAGTAGTATGGGCGTCAGACGGTTAGAGGAGACCCAGTACTTC.

J is TRBJ1-1 and V is TRBV19; 8 bases fit TRBD1. The germline V gene has CDR1 LNHDA and CDR2 SQIVND (reference sequence). The CDR3 is 13 amino acids. J lost 7 bases, V lost 5 bases, and 6 bases had no gene match. The CDR3 nucleotides are TGTGCCAGTAGTCAGGGACAGGAACTTGAAGCTTTCTTT. It encodes CASSQGQELEAFF.

V is TRBV15 and J is TRBJ2-1; 9 bases agree with TRBD2. The CDR3 spans 16 residues. The germline V gene has CDR1 LNHNV and CDR2 YYDKDF (reference sequence). V lost 4 bases and J lost 5; bases outside the gene matches: 9. The CDR3 sequence is CATSTGPRGRDNEQFF. The CDR3 coding sequence is TGTGCCACCAGCACCGGCCCCCGCGGGAGGGACAATGAGCAGTTCTTC. Using reference TRBV15 and TRBJ2-1 for the parts outside the CDR3, the full variable domain is DAMVIQNPRYQVTQFGKPVTLSCSQTLNHNVMYWYQQKSSQAPKLLFHYYDKDFNNEADTPDNFQSRRPNTSFCFLDIRSPGLGDTAMYLCATSTGPRGRDNEQFFGPGTRLTVL.

V usage is TRBV3-1 (or the pseudogene TRBV3-2) and J usage is TRBJ2-7; 15 nucleotides match TRBD2. The J segment lost 2 bases and the V segment lost 0 bases, leaving 11 bases of the junction unmatched. CDR1 LGHDT and CDR2 YNNKEL come from the germline V gene (reference sequence). The CDR3 is made up of 20 amino acids. The CDR3 sequence is CASSQDLGLAGGTVAYEQYF. The CDR3 nucleotides are TGTGCCAGCAGCCAAGATCTGGGACTAGCGGGAGGTACGGTTGCCTACGAGCAGTACTTC.

This clone came up a few times. This chain links TRBV6-5 with TRBJ2-1; possibly TRBD2 for D (5 bases). Germline values: CDR1 MNHEY, CDR2 SVGAGI. V was cut by 10 bases and J by 0 bases, with 10 bases left in between. There are 13 residues in the CDR3. CDR3 sequence reads: CATGLPSYNEQFF. The CDR3 nucleotides read TGTGCCACCGGACTTCCCTCCTACAATGAGCAGTTCTTC.

The chain employs TRBV5-4 and TRBJ2-3; D might be TRBD1 (5 bases). The CDR3 runs 16 residues. The germline gives CDR1 SGHNT, CDR2 YYREEE (reference sequence). Trimming removed 1 base at V and 2 bases at J, with 14 bases between. In DNA, the CDR3 is TGTGCCAGCAGCTTGTGGGTGGGGCGGTACACAGATACGCAGTATTTT. Amino acids: CASSLWVGRYTDTQYF.

This chain uses TRBV5-1 with TRBJ2-1; maybe TRBD1 (5 bases). V was cut by 9 bases and J by 1 base, with 17 bases left in between. This CDR3 is 15 amino acids long. Germline CDR1 and CDR2: SGHRS and YFSETQ. The DNA for the CDR3 is TGCGCCACTTCACCCCAGGGTCAGTCCTACAATGAGCAGTTCTTC. Its protein is CATSPQGQSYNEQFF.

The chain joins TRBV30 to TRBJ2-5; no firm D call. Germline-derived CDR1 and CDR2 are GTSNPN and SVGIG (reference sequence). There are 12 residues in the CDR3. V was trimmed by 3 bases and J by 4 bases, leaving 9 bases between them. The CDR3 spells CAWSNLGETQYF. The CDR3 DNA is TGTGCCTGGAGCAATCTCGGAGAGACCCAGTACTTC.

The chain employs TRBV10-3 and TRBJ1-5; 7 bases line up with TRBD1. The germline V gene encodes CDR1 ENHRY and CDR2 SYGVKD. J lost 3 bases, V lost 6 bases, and 2 bases had no gene match. CDR3 length: 13 residues. CDR3 region: CAIRGTDNQPQHF. CDR3 nucleotides: TGTGCCATCAGAGGGACAGACAATCAGCCCCAGCATTTT.